These 27 T cell receptor beta chains share one sample of origin, sequenced in a study of OX40 agonist ivuxolimab in advanced cancers. TCRdb's copy holds only in-frame clones and misses some; the assay was immunoSEQ multiplex PCR. The table has about 20,000 clones, 80% to 95% seen once. Sequenced material: CD4+ or CD8+ T cells sorted from blood, taken in a trial of the OX40 agonist ivuxolimab. These receptors came from an adult with an advanced solid tumor such as melanoma, head and neck, liver or kidney cancer.

This clone was detected only once. V is TRBV5-1 and J is TRBJ2-1, with 7 bases that match TRBD1. Germline V gene data show CDR1 as SGHRS and CDR2 as YFSETQ. The CDR3 spans 13 residues. V was clipped by 0 bases and J by 8 bases; unmatched bases: 2. This CDR3 is CASSLDRGHEQFF. CDR3 in DNA: TGCGCCAGCAGCTTGGACAGGGGACATGAGCAGTTCTTC.

The chain couples TRBV30 to TRBJ2-5; 10 bases agree with TRBD1. The V gene end was trimmed by 0 bases and the J gene end by 3 bases; junction bases not matched to a gene: 1. This CDR3 region has 14 residues. CDR1 is GTSNPN, CDR2 SVGIG, per germline (reference sequence). CDR3 protein: CAWSVGQGEETQYF. For the CDR3, the DNA is TGTGCCTGGAGTGTCGGACAGGGGGAAGAGACCCAGTACTTC.

The gene calls are TRBV4-1 and TRBJ2-7, with D tentatively TRBD1 (5 bases). The ends were cut back, 2 bases at V and 6 bases at J, with 17 bases in the middle. The CDR3 has 15 amino acids. Germline CDR1 reads MGHRA; CDR2 reads YSYEKL. The CDR3 coding sequence is TGCGCCAGCAGCCAATACCATGACAGACTCGGCGAGCAGTACTTC. Its translation: CASSQYHDRLGEQYF.

V and J are TRBV7-9 and TRBJ1-2; perhaps TRBD1 as D (5 bases). Trimming took 1 base from V and 4 from J, leaving 10 bases between them. The germline gives CDR1 SEHNR, CDR2 FQNEAQ (reference sequence). CDR3 length: 14 amino acids. CDR3: CASSLEGVGYGYTF. The CDR3 DNA reads TGTGCCAGCAGCTTAGAAGGGGTCGGCTATGGCTACACCTTC.

Only one count was recorded for this clone. The chain joins TRBV2 to TRBJ1-3; the D is unclear. The CDR3 is 15 residues long. Germline V gene lookup returns CDR1 SNHLY and CDR2 FYNNEI. Trimming cost V 4 bases and J 2 bases, with 12 bases left between them. The DNA of the CDR3 is TGTGCCAGCAGTGGTGGTGTGGGTCCTGGAAACACCATATATTTT. It translates to CASSGGVGPGNTIYF. The full variable domain, with the rest looked up from reference TRBV2 and TRBJ1-3, is EPEVTQTPSHQVTQMGQEVILRCVPISNHLYFYWYRQILGQKVEFLVSFYNNEISEKSEIFDDQFSVERPDGSNFTLKIRSTKLEDSAMYFCASSGGVGPGNTIYFGEGSWLTVV.

The chain couples TRBV5-6 to TRBJ2-6, with TRBD2 as a possible D gene (6 bases). Germline lookup yields CDR1 SGHDT and CDR2 YYEEEE. The CDR3 is 16 amino acids. V was trimmed by 9 bases and J by 1 base, leaving 17 bases between them. CDR3 region: CATASDAGSGANVLTF. CDR3 DNA sequence: TGTGCCACCGCTTCAGACGCGGGATCTGGGGCCAACGTCCTGACTTTC.

The chain couples TRBV7-8 to TRBJ2-5; 11 nucleotides agree with TRBD2. The CDR3 contains 17 residues. The germline CDR1 and CDR2 sequences are SGHVS and FQNEAQ. J lost 2 bases, V lost 4 bases, and 9 bases had no gene match. CDR3 sequence reads: CASSSVSSGGKQETQYF. For the CDR3, the DNA is TGTGCCAGCAGCTCAGTTTCTAGCGGGGGGAAACAAGAGACCCAGTACTTC.

This clone was counted a single time. The chain carries TRBV13 and TRBJ2-3, with 9 nucleotides matching TRBD1. The V gene end was trimmed by 0 bases and the J gene end by 2 bases; junction bases not matched to a gene: 3. The CDR3 loop spans 16 amino acids. Germline V gives CDR1 PRHDT, CDR2 FYEKMQ (reference sequence). The CDR3: CASSLGGQGLTDTQYF. CDR3 nucleotide sequence: TGTGCCAGCAGCTTAGGCGGACAGGGGCTCACAGATACGCAGTATTTT.

This rearrangement joins TRBV19 to TRBJ2-1; the D gene is possibly TRBD2 (6 bases). The CDR3 contains 16 residues. Germline CDR1 is LNHDA and CDR2 is SQIVND (reference sequence). V lost 0 bases, J lost 2 bases, and 11 bases lay in between. The CDR3 DNA reads TGTGCCAGTAGTATAGATCTGGGGACTGCCTACAATGAGCAGTTCTTC. This gives the protein CASSIDLGTAYNEQFF.

The chain combines TRBV30 with TRBJ2-7; D not resolved. This CDR3 contains 12 residues. Between the trimmed V and J ends, which lost 0 bases and 6 bases, there was a span of 9 bases. In germline, CDR1 is GTSNPN, CDR2 SVGIG (reference sequence). This chain's CDR3 is CAWSVLDSEQYF. CDR3 nucleotide sequence: TGTGCCTGGAGTGTACTGGATTCCGAGCAGTACTTC.

Here the CDR3 reads CASSELGAKSGNEQFF. CDR3 DNA sequence: TGTGCCAGCAGTGAGCTGGGGGCTAAATCGGGCAATGAGCAGTTCTTC. This chain joins TRBV6-1 and TRBJ2-1, with TRBD1 as a possible D gene (6 bases). Germline V gene lookup returns CDR1 MNHNS and CDR2 SASEGT. Trimming took 3 bases from V and 6 from J, leaving 18 bases between them. The CDR3 covers 16 residues.

This chain uses TRBV19 with TRBJ2-5; 8 nucleotides agree with TRBD1. The V gene end was trimmed by 5 bases and the J gene end by 2 bases; junction bases not matched to a gene: 4. CDR3 length: 14 residues. Looked up from germline, CDR1 is LNHDA and CDR2 is SQIVND (reference sequence). This CDR3 is CASSPWDRQETQYF. CDR3 sequence (DNA): TGTGCCAGTAGTCCCTGGGACAGGCAAGAGACCCAGTACTTC.

This clone came up once. This chain links TRBV7-9 with TRBJ2-3, with D maybe TRBD2 (5 bases). Trimming removed 5 bases at V and 2 bases at J, with 14 bases between. The CDR3 runs 15 residues. The V gene's germline CDR1 is SEHNR and CDR2 FQNEAQ (reference sequence). CDR3 residues: CASSVQRVNTDTQYF. The CDR3 DNA follows: TGTGCCAGCAGCGTCCAGAGGGTAAACACAGATACGCAGTATTTT.

The J gene is TRBJ2-1, the V gene TRBV2, with TRBD2 identical over 12 bases. V lost 2 bases to trimming and J lost 3 bases; unmatched junction nucleotides: 14. CDR1 is SNHLY, CDR2 FYNNEI, per germline. The CDR3 extends over 20 amino acids. The CDR3 spells CASSETPGHRTSGVYNEQFF. The CDR3 region has the DNA TGTGCCAGCAGTGAAACCCCGGGACATAGGACTAGCGGGGTCTACAATGAGCAGTTCTTC. The whole variable domain, filled in from reference TRBV2 and TRBJ2-1, reads EPEVTQTPSHQVTQMGQEVILRCVPISNHLYFYWYRQILGQKVEFLVSFYNNEISEKSEIFDDQFSVERPDGSNFTLKIRSTKLEDSAMYFCASSETPGHRTSGVYNEQFFGPGTRLTVL.

This chain links TRBV7-6 with TRBJ2-2; no definite D call. The CDR3 consists of 16 residues. The ends were cut back, 1 base at V and 2 bases at J, with 11 bases in the middle. Germline V lookup: CDR1 SGHVS, CDR2 FNYEAQ. The CDR3 sequence: CASSLGASKNTGELFF. The CDR3 bases are TGTGCCAGCAGCTTAGGAGCCAGCAAAAACACCGGGGAGCTGTTTTTT.

The gene calls are TRBV5-6 and TRBJ1-1; possibly TRBD1 for D (5 bases). Trimming cost V 2 bases and J 1 base, with 6 bases left between them. CDR3 length: 13 residues. CDR1 is SGHDT and CDR2 is YYEEEE in the germline V gene. CDR3 DNA sequence: TGTGCCAGCAGCTTCGGGACGAACACTGAAGCTTTCTTT. Its protein is CASSFGTNTEAFF.

This chain joins TRBV7-9 and TRBJ2-3; D is undetermined. The CDR3 loop spans 15 amino acids. Germline CDR1 and CDR2: SEHNR and FQNEAQ (reference sequence). Trimming pared 5 bases from V and 1 base from J, leaving 13 bases between. CDR3 region: CASSRTQIGTDTQYF. The CDR3 coding sequence is TGTGCCAGCAGCCGGACCCAGATCGGCACAGATACGCAGTATTTT.

This clone is medium-sized in the sample. The V gene is TRBV5-1, the J gene TRBJ1-4; possible D gene TRBD1, 5 bases. The CDR3 loop spans 16 amino acids. Trimming cost V 3 bases and J 2 bases, with 14 bases left between them. Germline-derived CDR1 and CDR2 are SGHRS and YFSETQ. CDR3 in DNA: TGCGCCAGCAGCTCTTGGACGGCAGGGACTAATGAAAAACTGTTTTTT. Encoded protein: CASSSWTAGTNEKLFF.

This rearrangement joins TRBV7-7 to TRBJ2-5; maybe TRBD1 (6 bases). Germline CDR1 reads SSHAT; CDR2 reads FNYEAQ (reference sequence). Trimming left V 3 bases short and J 3 bases short, with 11 bases between. The CDR3 sequence is 14 residues long. The CDR3 DNA is TGTGCCAGCAGCTTGACAGGTTTCGAAGAGACCCAGTACTTC. Amino acids: CASSLTGFEETQYF. The whole variable domain, filled in from reference TRBV7-7 and TRBJ2-5, reads GAGVSQSPRYKVTKRGQDVTLRCDPISSHATLYWYQQALGQGPEFLTYFNYEAQPDKSGLPSDRFSAERPEGSISTLTIQRTEQRDSAMYRCASSLTGFEETQYFGPGTRLLVL.

The CDR3 here is CSVEGTPTNYGYTF. Written as DNA, the CDR3 is TGCAGCGTTGAGGGGACGCCTACTAACTATGGCTACACCTTC. This chain connects TRBV29-1 to TRBJ1-2, with a possible D match to TRBD1 (5 bases). The germline V and J ends were trimmed by 3 bases and 0 bases, with 11 bases remaining between them. The CDR3 spans 14 residues. Germline V gives CDR1 SQVTM, CDR2 ANQGSEA.

This chain links TRBV4-1 with TRBJ2-5; TRBD1 aligns across 8 bases. This CDR3 has 15 residues. The germline gives CDR1 MGHRA, CDR2 YSYEKL. J was trimmed by 1 base and V by 4 bases; bases with no gene match: 5. The CDR3 spells CASSPLTGAQETQYF. DNA of the CDR3: TGCGCCAGCAGCCCCCTGACAGGGGCCCAAGAGACCCAGTACTTC.

The sample holds one count of this clone. The chain links TRBV5-1 to TRBJ1-1, with D hard to call. Trimming took 2 bases from V and 5 from J, leaving 7 bases between them. Per germline, CDR1 SGHRS and CDR2 YFSETQ. The CDR3 sequence is 12 residues long. The CDR3 DNA reads as TGCGCCAGCAGCTTCGACAAAACTGAAGCTTTCTTT. Translated, it gives CASSFDKTEAFF.

V is TRBV7-6 and J is TRBJ2-5; TRBD2 matches at 12 bases. The CDR3 spans 17 residues. CDR1 is SGHVS, CDR2 FNYEAQ, per germline. Trimming took 1 base from V and 0 from J; bases not matched to a gene: 3. The DNA of the CDR3 is TGTGCCAGCAGCTTAGACCCTAGCGGGGGGGACCAAGAGACCCAGTACTTC. It codes for CASSLDPSGGDQETQYF.

This chain joins TRBV30 and TRBJ1-2, with D perhaps TRBD1 (6 bases). Looked up from germline, CDR1 is GTSNPN and CDR2 is SVGIG (reference sequence). CDR3 length: 13 amino acids. V lost 3 bases, J lost 5 bases, and 13 bases lay in between. The CDR3 coding sequence is TGTGCCTGGAGCCCGGGGGGGCCTTATGGCTACACCTTC. Amino acids: CAWSPGGPYGYTF.

The V call is TRBV13, the J call TRBJ2-1, with 8 bases fitting TRBD1. V shed 4 bases, J shed 10 bases, and the junction held 15 bases outside the gene matches. The CDR3 length is 16 residues. The V gene's germline CDR1 is PRHDT and CDR2 FYEKMQ (reference sequence). The CDR3 loop reads CASSWGQAPPSWEQFF. In DNA, the CDR3 is TGTGCCAGCAGCTGGGGACAGGCGCCGCCTTCGTGGGAGCAGTTCTTC.

V gene TRBV6-6 combines with J gene TRBJ2-7; either TRBD1 or TRBD2 may supply D (5 bases each). Germline V gene data show CDR1 as MNHNY and CDR2 as SVGAGI (reference sequence). This CDR3 region has 14 residues. The V end was cut by 6 bases, the J end by 1 base, with 13 bases between. The CDR3: CASRLAGASYEQYF. The CDR3 coding sequence is TGTGCCAGCAGGCTGGCCGGGGCTTCCTACGAGCAGTACTTC.

The rearrangement uses TRBV7-2 and TRBJ1-5; unclear D gene. The germline V and J ends were trimmed by 1 base and 9 bases, with 16 bases remaining between them. This CDR3 has 15 amino acids. Germline V CDR1 and CDR2: SGHTA, FQGNSA. This CDR3 is CASSLEAGPTWPQHF. For the CDR3, the DNA is TGTGCCAGCAGCTTAGAGGCAGGTCCTACATGGCCCCAGCATTTT.